This record concerns one T cell receptor (beta chain) sequence. The entry originates in a study of early T cells in non-severe SARS-CoV-2 infection. Germline assignment: CDR1 GTSNPN and CDR2 SVGIG (reference sequence). V was shortened by 0 bases and J by 1 base, with 9 bases between the two germline ends. The CDR3 runs 14 residues. Attached unique molecular identifiers marked individual cDNA molecules. Each CDR3 protein gets one entry after TCRdb re-called the 5' RACE reads with MiXCR. This table holds about 66,000 distinct CDR3 sequences, 20% to 25% found once. Sequencing used whole blood, obtained at baseline. This clonotype was obtained from an adult who was a healthcare worker with PCR-confirmed SARS-CoV-2 infection or an uninfected control (not recorded which). The J gene is TRBJ2-5, the V gene TRBV30; D might be TRBD2 (5 bases). The CDR3 protein is CAWSVGRSQETQYF. Written as DNA, the CDR3 is TGTGCCTGGAGTGTAGGGAGAAGCCAAGAGACCCAGTACTTC.